This paragraph covers one TCR beta chain sequence. Produced via immunoSEQ multiplex PCR; TCRdb's table is partial and in-frame only. The sample lists roughly 390,000 clones, 85% occurring once. Germline V gene data show CDR1 as ENHRY and CDR2 as SYGVKD. The CDR3 covers 15 residues. V lost 3 bases and J lost 6; bases outside the gene matches: 7. The sample originates from a study of blood T cell repertoires in COVID-19. The clonotype comes from a woman between 18 and 30 years old with acute or convalescent COVID-19. The sample comprised peripheral blood. The V gene is TRBV10-3, the J gene TRBJ2-2; 7 positions match TRBD2. As DNA, the CDR3 is TGTGCCATCAGTGAATGGGGAGGGGTGGCCGGGGAGCTGTTTTTT. This codes for CAISEWGGVAGELFF.